This T cell receptor beta chain was obtained from a study of tumor and adjacent non-tumor tissue in lung cancer. Three rounds of nested PCR, following a modified ARM-PCR protocol, produced the TCRbeta library. TCRdb reprocessed the multiplex PCR reads with MiXCR, giving one entry per CDR3 protein. The sample includes 40,000 or so distinct CDR3 sequences, 60% of them seen just once. Germline V gene data show CDR1 as MNHNY and CDR2 as SVGAGI (reference sequence). This CDR3 region has 14 residues. Deletions cut 6 bases from V and 3 bases from J, with 15 bases between. The template was RNA from unsorted bulk tissue. The normal lung tissue was taken more than 3 cm from the tumor edge.

Sequencing used distant non-tumor lung tissue. The receptor comes from a man aged 50 to 60 with non-small cell lung cancer. The rearrangement links TRBV6-6 to TRBJ2-7; a weak D match, TRBD1 (5 bases). This CDR3 reads CASRNGVTVYEQYF. The CDR3 bases are TGTGCCAGCAGGAACGGCGTGACAGTCTACGAGCAGTACTTC.